The sequence of this T cell receptor beta chain was determined in a study of T cell responses to AZD1222 COVID-19 vaccine. The study's findings and limits: Two AZD1222 administrations were followed by greater Spike-specific TCR breadth and depth. Clonal diversity may have been underestimated, and the donors were mostly white British, with more females than males.

Produced via immunoSEQ multiplex PCR; TCRdb's table is partial and in-frame only. This table has around 99,000 clones, approximately 92% appearing once. For this clone: As yet, its antigen is unknown.

The TCR comes from an adult who received the AZD1222 COVID-19 vaccine. The material sequenced was peripheral blood, taken 28 days after the second AZD1222 dose.

The CDR3 region has the DNA TGCGCCAGCAGCCAAGAAAAGAGGATGGCTGGAAACACCATATATTTT. It specifies CASSQEKRMAGNTIYF. This sequence joins TRBV4-1 and TRBJ1-3; unclear D gene. Between the trimmed V and J ends, which lost 0 bases and 2 bases, there was a span of 11 bases. The CDR3 has 16 residues. CDR1 and CDR2 from the germline V gene are MGHRA and YSYEKL.